This T cell receptor beta chain was profiled in a study of long-term antiretroviral therapy in people with HIV. With survey level as its setting, the immunoSEQ assay was v3.0. The method was immunoSEQ multiplex PCR; TCRdb's version includes in-frame clones alone and lacks a portion of them. Seen here are roughly 18,000 clones, just under 80% observed once, and the top ten hold roughly an eighth. Specimen: unsorted PBMCs, collected 0.3 years after starting antiretroviral therapy. The sequence was obtained from a woman between 50 and 59 years old with HIV.

The CDR3: CASSEGGGGREEQYV. The CDR3 coding sequence is TGTGCCAGCAGTGAAGGGGGCGGGGGGCGCGAAGAGCAGTACGTC. The chain has TRBV6-1 and TRBJ2-7; 8 nucleotides agree with TRBD2. V lost 1 base, J lost 7 bases, and 9 bases stayed unmatched. The CDR3 contains 15 residues. Germline V CDR1 and CDR2: MNHNS, SASEGT.